This TCR beta chain was identified during a study of T cell responses to AZD1222 COVID-19 vaccine (dated by TCRdb to the early 2020s). About the full investigation: A total of approximately 250 trial participants underwent TCR sequencing, of whom more than 200 had received two doses of AZD1222 and some 26 had received two doses of the MenACWY control vaccine. Trial participants were enrolled by age into 18-55, 56-69 and 70-plus year subgroups, with roughly 150, 30 and 60 TCR-sequenced participants respectively.

Study-wide conclusions, independent of this receptor: Participants were mostly white British, with more females than males. The authors suggested clonal diversity may have been underestimated. In the small 56-69-year group, the increase in depth fell short of significance, most likely because of low power. No day 14 peak-response samples were available, so repertoires were characterized only after the peak T cell response. Reportedly, almost half of the unique spike-specific TCRs recognized epitopes lying outside the regions that are mutated in the B.1.351 and B.1.1.7 variants. A significant rise in spike-specific TCR breadth and depth was observed after two AZD1222 doses relative to day 0 and relative to MenACWY recipients. Conclusions about previously exposed vaccinees are limited, since just 5 or 6 AZD1222 recipients were seropositive for SARS-CoV-2 at baseline. The vaccine-associated CD4 TCRs covered the entire spike protein, and the dominant responses fell in regions 160-218 and 743-854.

Trimming accounts for 7 bases at V and 3 bases at J, while the number of junction bases matched to no gene is 8. The CDR3 starts with the cysteine, ends with the phenylalanine, and has 14 residues. The kept DNA is CDR3 alone, 42 bases in frame from the first base. Per the germline V gene, MNHEY is the CDR1 and SVGAGI is the CDR2. The CDR3 regions of human TCRbeta chains were analyzed by immunosequencing. The original pipeline was this. TCRs in the repertoires were compared against a reference library of SARS-CoV-2-specific TCRs that had been generated with the MIRA antigen-specificity platform. Breadth was defined as the fraction of unique TCRs that were SARS-CoV-2-associated. Depth was defined as the fraction of total T cells that were SARS-CoV-2-associated. Using the MIRA data, each spike-specific TCR was mapped to the spike region that the TCR reacts to and placed in a CD4 or CD8 class. Log10-transformed breadth and depth values were compared by one-way ANOVA with Sidak's multiple comparisons tests. Drawn from immuneACCESS, this table holds only the in-frame rearrangements with V and J called that TCRdb kept. Clones are partly lost; checked studies trace under half to an unresolved V gene and leave the rest unexplained. V and J calls and clone size are copied from that table; D and trimming were computed from the DNA. In this sample the table shows over 130,000 clones, roughly 91% of which occur a single time. Of the sample, 2.5% to 3.5% falls within the top ten clones.

In the paper's terms, the time point label means: about 28 days (+/-7) after the second vaccine dose. Because spike-specific TCR depth and breadth did not differ between the two schedules, AZD1222 recipients who got a second dose at roughly 4 weeks were pooled with those who got a second dose at roughly 12 weeks. Samples from vaccinated people were obtained from the UK trials COV001 and COV002, which included a single-blind randomized controlled phase 2/3 trial of AZD1222 (ChAdOx1 nCoV-19) in healthy adults. For TCRbeta chain sequencing, PBMC samples were collected from trial participants at day 0 and at day 28 after the second dose. This clone was counted only a few times. There is no known antigen for this receptor. Nothing much larger sits one base from this clone, and base qualities are not available.

The specimen was peripheral blood, collected 28 days after the second AZD1222 dose. This receptor was taken from an adult who received the AZD1222 COVID-19 vaccine. This chain is built from TRBV6-5 and TRBJ2-7; 8 central nucleotides agree with TRBD2. This receptor carries the CDR3 CASISLGLVYEQYF. The DNA sequence is given as TGTGCCAGCATCTCCCTGGGACTAGTCTACGAGCAGTACTTC.